The clone carrying this T cell receptor (beta chain) was detected ten times or more. CDR1 SGDLS and CDR2 YYNGEE come from the germline V gene. The CDR3 spans 15 residues. The V end lost 4 bases, the J end lost 6 bases, and 20 bases lay between the germline ends. These data come from a study of blood T cell repertoires in COVID-19. On the study more broadly: The cDNA or gDNA used as material had been derived from T cells, B-cell-depleted T cells, or PBMCs.

Clones were read by immunoSEQ multiplex PCR, and TCRdb kept only the in-frame ones, dropping some. The sample yields 150,000 to 200,000 clones, approximately 90% seen once. The sequenced sample was peripheral blood. The sequence was obtained from a human donor in a cohort sampled during active COVID-19. The chain uses TRBV9 and TRBJ2-7, with TRBD2 as a possible D gene (6 bases). The CDR3 DNA reads as TGTGCCAGCAGCTCAGGGAAGGCGGGACGATCCGAGCAGTACTTC. It translates to CASSSGKAGRSEQYF. Complete variable domain (other parts from reference TRBV9 and TRBJ2-7): DSGVTQTPKHLITATGQRVTLRCSPRSGDLSVYWYQQSLDQGLQFLIQYYNGEERAKGNILERFSAQQFPDLHSELNLSSLELGDSALYFCASSSGKAGRSEQYFGPGTRLTVT.